The present TCR beta chain was sequenced within a study of blood T cell repertoires in COVID-19. Method: immunoSEQ multiplex PCR; TCRdb's copy keeps in-frame clones and lacks some. The profile shows 400,000 to 500,000 clones, 88% of them singletons. The study recruited people aged about 18 to 95 years across 20 to 30 US areas. Germline CDR1 and CDR2: MNHNY and SVGAGI (reference sequence). CDR3 length: 15 amino acids. With 6 bases clipped from V and 6 bases from J, the junction kept 9 bases outside the gene matches. This sequence was found in a middle-aged woman who had recovered from COVID-19. Sequenced material: PBMCs or T cells enriched from blood (not recorded which). The chain combines TRBV6-6 with TRBJ2-7, with 12 bases that match TRBD1. CDR3 amino acids: CASSPPGQGAPEQYF. DNA of the CDR3: TGTGCCAGCAGCCCACCGGGACAGGGGGCGCCCGAGCAGTACTTC.